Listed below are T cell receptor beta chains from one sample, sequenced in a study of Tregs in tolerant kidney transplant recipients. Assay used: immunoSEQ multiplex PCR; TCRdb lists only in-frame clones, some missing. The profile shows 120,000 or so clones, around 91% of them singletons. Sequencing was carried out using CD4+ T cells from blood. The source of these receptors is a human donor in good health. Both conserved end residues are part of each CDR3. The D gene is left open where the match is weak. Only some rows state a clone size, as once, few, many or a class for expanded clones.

cdr3_aa: CASSESSGSTDTQYF
cdr3_nt: TGTGCCAGCAGTGAATCTAGCGGGAGTACAGATACGCAGTATTTT
clone_size: once
j_call: TRBJ2-3
v_call: TRBV2
d_call: TRBD2

cdr3_aa: CASSLRVAGAKNIQYF
cdr3_nt: TGTGCCAGCAGCTTGAGGGTAGCGGGAGCCAAAAACATTCAGTACTTC
clone_size: -
j_call: TRBJ2-4
v_call: TRBV5-4
d_call: TRBD2

cdr3_aa: CASSLQPAMNTEAFF
cdr3_nt: TGTGCCAGCAGCTTACAGCCAGCAATGAACACTGAAGCTTTCTTT
clone_size: -
j_call: TRBJ1-1
v_call: TRBV11-3
d_call: -

cdr3_aa: CASSPRPTGEETQYF
cdr3_nt: TGTGCCAGCAGCCCACGGCCGACAGGGGAAGAGACCCAGTACTTC
clone_size: -
j_call: TRBJ2-5
v_call: TRBV7-9
d_call: TRBD1

cdr3_aa: CAWTGLGYGYTF
cdr3_nt: TGTGCCTGGACGGGGCTCGGGTATGGCTACACCTTC
clone_size: -
j_call: TRBJ1-2
v_call: TRBV30
d_call: -

cdr3_aa: CASSMERDQPQHF
cdr3_nt: TGTGCCAGTAGTATGGAAAGGGACCAGCCCCAGCATTTT
clone_size: -
j_call: TRBJ1-5
v_call: TRBV19
d_call: -

cdr3_aa: CARYDRGWETQYF
cdr3_nt: TGTGCCAGGTATGACAGGGGATGGGAGACCCAGTACTTC
clone_size: -
j_call: TRBJ2-5
v_call: TRBV6-1
d_call: TRBD1

cdr3_aa: CASAVRRNSPLHF
cdr3_nt: TGTGCCAGCGCAGTAAGGCGTAATTCACCCCTCCACTTT
clone_size: few
j_call: TRBJ1-6
v_call: TRBV2
d_call: -

cdr3_aa: CASSSGLAGGRLPTNTQYF
cdr3_nt: TGTGCCAGCAGCTCCGGACTAGCGGGGGGCCGTTTACCCACGAATACGCAGTATTTT
clone_size: -
j_call: TRBJ2-3
v_call: TRBV7-3
d_call: TRBD2

cdr3_aa: CASSLGAHEQYF
cdr3_nt: TGTGCCAGCAGCTTAGGGGCCCACGAGCAGTACTTC
clone_size: -
j_call: TRBJ2-7
v_call: TRBV7-6
d_call: -

cdr3_aa: CASSAGRRTSVNF
cdr3_nt: TGTGCCAGCAGCGCGGGACGTAGAACGAGTGTAAACTTC
clone_size: once
j_call: TRBJ2-7
v_call: TRBV7-8
d_call: -

cdr3_aa: CASSFTSGRAGELFF
cdr3_nt: TGCGCCAGCAGCTTCACTAGCGGGAGGGCCGGGGAGCTGTTTTTT
clone_size: -
j_call: TRBJ2-2
v_call: TRBV5-1
d_call: TRBD2

cdr3_aa: CASSLEGTGSNTIYF
cdr3_nt: TGTGCCAGCAGCTTAGAAGGGACAGGGTCGAACACCATATATTTT
clone_size: -
j_call: TRBJ1-3
v_call: TRBV7-2
d_call: TRBD1